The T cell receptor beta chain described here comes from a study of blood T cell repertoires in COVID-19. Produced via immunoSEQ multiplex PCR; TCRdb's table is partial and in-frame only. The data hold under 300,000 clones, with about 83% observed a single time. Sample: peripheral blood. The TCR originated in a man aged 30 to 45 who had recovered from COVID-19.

In DNA form, the CDR3 reads TGTGCCAGCAGCCCATCGAGACTAGCGGGGGGTGATGAGCAGTTCTTC. Protein: CASSPSRLAGGDEQFF. The chain links TRBV7-2 to TRBJ2-1; 13 bases are shared with TRBD2. The CDR3 consists of 16 residues. CDR1 is SGHTA and CDR2 is FQGNSA in the germline V gene. V gave up 5 bases and J gave up 8 bases; unmatched junction bases: 9. Using reference TRBV7-2 and TRBJ2-1 for the parts outside the CDR3, the full variable domain is GAGVSQSPSNKVTEKGKDVELRCDPISGHTALYWYRQSLGQGLEFLIYFQGNSAPDKSGLPSDRFSAERTGGSVSTLTIQRTQQEDSAVYLCASSPSRLAGGDEQFFGPGTRLTVL.